Here is one T cell receptor (beta chain) with its context. In the study's own analysis: Researchers report that nucleated cell counts were estimated from reference gene primer amplification. Some clones are missing from TCRdb's copy, which holds only in-frame ones; the method was immunoSEQ multiplex PCR. Clone size and the V and J calls come from that table; the DNA yielded D and trimming. The table lists approximately 140,000 clones, about 85% of them singletons. The CDR3 is 13 amino acids. Per the germline V gene, CDR1 is SGHRS and CDR2 is YFSETQ. V was trimmed by 5 bases and J by 2 bases, leaving 7 bases between them. These data belong to a study of blood T cell repertoires in COVID-19. Background on the study: Sites in the United States, Italy and Spain provided acute and convalescent COVID-19 samples. Sample material is recorded as cDNA or gDNA derived from T cells, B-cell-depleted T cells, or PBMCs.

Specimen: peripheral blood. The sequence came from a woman in her sixties or seventies with active or convalescent COVID-19. This chain joins TRBV5-1 and TRBJ1-4; D unclear. The CDR3 nucleotides are TGCGCCAGCAGGTGGCAGACTAATGAAAAACTGTTTTTT. As protein: CASRWQTNEKLFF.